The 13 T cell receptor beta chains listed next were all sequenced from one sample in a study of cytomegalovirus exposure and HLA in healthy donors. TCRdb's copy holds only in-frame clones and misses some; the assay was immunoSEQ multiplex PCR. The sample gives roughly 220,000 clones, about nine tenths of which show up once; approximately 1% is in the top ten. The sequencing input was PBMCs. The receptors here all came from a woman aged 18-29 years in good health and CMV-seronegative.

The rearrangement joins TRBV11-1 to TRBJ2-5, with 7 bases fitting TRBD2. Germline assignment: CDR1 SGHAT and CDR2 FQDESV (reference sequence). J lost 2 bases, V lost 3 bases, and 3 bases had no gene match. CDR3 length: 14 residues. CDR3 sequence reads: CASSFSGPQETQYF. DNA for the CDR3: TGTGCCAGCAGCTTTAGCGGGCCTCAAGAGACCCAGTACTTC. Variable domain in full (rest from reference TRBV11-1 and TRBJ2-5): EAEVAQSPRYKITEKSQAVAFWCDPISGHATLYWYRQILGQGPELLVQFQDESVVDDSQLPKDRFSAERLKGVDSTLKIQPAELGDSAMYLCASSFSGPQETQYFGPGTRLLVL.

The chain has TRBV6-1 and TRBJ2-7, with D tentatively TRBD1 (6 bases). This CDR3 contains 14 residues. Germline assignment: CDR1 MNHNS and CDR2 SASEGT. V was clipped by 1 base and J by 3 bases, with 10 bases between them. The CDR3 loop reads CASSEDREGYEQYF. As DNA, the CDR3 is TGTGCCAGCAGTGAAGACAGGGAAGGCTACGAGCAGTACTTC.

The V call is TRBV5-1, the J call TRBJ1-1; TRBD1 might be the D (5 bases). CDR1 and CDR2 (germline): SGHRS, YFSETQ. The germline V and J ends were trimmed by 4 bases and 5 bases, with 18 bases remaining between them. CDR3 size: 15 residues. CDR3 sequence reads: CASSTSSTVNTEAFF. Here the CDR3 DNA reads TGCGCCAGCAGCACATCTTCGACAGTTAATACTGAAGCTTTCTTT.

This clone appeared once. This sequence joins TRBV5-5 and TRBJ1-4; maybe TRBD1 (6 bases). V was pared by 3 bases and J by 12 bases, with 21 bases between. The germline V gene encodes CDR1 SGHKS and CDR2 YYEKEE (reference sequence). This CDR3 contains 15 residues. The CDR3 reads CASSSPDRPGRELFF. For the CDR3, the DNA is TGTGCCAGCAGCTCCCCCGACAGGCCGGGTCGGGAACTGTTTTTT.

The CDR3 nucleotides read TGTGCCAGCAGTTTTGGGTTAGCATTGAACACTGAAGCTTTCTTT. It yields the protein CASSFGLALNTEAFF. This rearrangement joins TRBV28 to TRBJ1-1; the D is unclear. CDR1 is MDHEN, CDR2 SYDVKM, per germline. Trimming removed 3 bases from V and 0 bases from J, with 11 bases in between. The CDR3 totals 15 residues.

The chain links TRBV9 to TRBJ1-2, with 7 nucleotides matching TRBD1. The V gene end was trimmed by 0 bases and the J gene end by 3 bases; junction bases not matched to a gene: 2. The CDR3 covers 14 residues. Per the germline V gene, CDR1 is SGDLS and CDR2 is YYNGEE. The CDR3 DNA sequence: TGTGCCAGCAGCGTAGCCGGGACAGACTATGGCTACACCTTC. It translates to CASSVAGTDYGYTF.

The gene calls are TRBV9 and TRBJ2-1, with a tentative D call TRBD1 (6 bases). The germline V gene has CDR1 SGDLS and CDR2 YYNGEE. The CDR3 runs to 16 residues. V shed 0 bases and J shed 5 bases, with 15 bases lying between them. The CDR3 nucleotides are TGTGCCAGCAGCGTAGCGTTCGGACAGCGTAACAATGAGCAGTTCTTC. This codes for CASSVAFGQRNNEQFF.

The chain links TRBV27 to TRBJ2-5; D gene ambiguous. The V gene lost 3 bases and the J gene lost 3 bases, with 20 bases spanning the gap. The CDR3 spans 17 residues. Germline CDR1 is MNHEY and CDR2 is SMNVEV (reference sequence). CDR3: CASSFGFGPPRKETQYF. In DNA form, the CDR3 reads TGTGCCAGCAGTTTTGGTTTTGGCCCCCCCCGCAAAGAGACCCAGTACTTC.

V and J are TRBV10-3 and TRBJ2-1, with TRBD2 matching over 7 bases. V trimming: 8 bases; J trimming: 2 bases; junction bases outside the gene matches: 9. The CDR3 consists of 15 residues. Per the germline V gene, CDR1 is ENHRY and CDR2 is SYGVKD. The CDR3 coding sequence is TGTGCCATCGGGGGGGAGGGCTCCGCCTACAATGAGCAGTTCTTC. Amino acids: CAIGGEGSAYNEQFF.

The chain couples TRBV9 to TRBJ1-1, with TRBD1 matching 9 bases. CDR1 is SGDLS and CDR2 is YYNGEE in the germline V gene. This CDR3 is built from 15 residues. With V trimmed by 0 bases and J by 5 bases, 5 bases remained unmatched. The CDR3 sequence: CASSVGQGVRTEAFF. CDR3 DNA: TGTGCCAGCAGCGTAGGACAGGGGGTGAGGACTGAAGCTTTCTTT.

The rearrangement links TRBV4-2 to TRBJ2-7, with 10 nucleotides matching TRBD2. The J segment lost 3 bases and the V segment lost 0 bases, leaving 2 bases of the junction unmatched. The CDR3 totals 15 residues. The germline V gene encodes CDR1 LGHNA and CDR2 YNFKEQ. CDR3 DNA: TGTGCCAGCAGCCAAGAGACTAGCGGGCTCTACGAGCAGTACTTC. Residues: CASSQETSGLYEQYF.

V and J are TRBV5-1 and TRBJ1-5; no definite D call. CDR3 size: 13 residues. CDR1 and CDR2 (germline): SGHRS, YFSETQ. Trimming removed 7 bases from V and 2 bases from J, with 10 bases in between. CDR3 residues: CASSYFGNQPQHF. CDR3 nucleotides: TGCGCCAGCTCTTATTTTGGCAATCAGCCCCAGCATTTT.

V is TRBV30 and J is TRBJ2-3; 9 nucleotides agree with TRBD1. The CDR3 totals 13 residues. The V gene's germline CDR1 is GTSNPN and CDR2 SVGIG (reference sequence). DNA of the CDR3: TGTGCTTCATGGACAGGGGACAAAGATACGCAGTATTTT. It is translated as CASWTGDKDTQYF.